These T cell receptor beta chains were read from a single sample in a study of cytomegalovirus exposure and HLA in healthy donors. Produced via immunoSEQ multiplex PCR; TCRdb's table is partial and in-frame only. The repertoire holds about 59,000 clones, with 83% as singletons. Sequencing input: PBMCs. The receptors stem from a human donor in good health. Each CDR3 is given without its conserved first and last residue.

>TRBV9|12|TRBJ2-5
ASSATGGGETQY
>TRBV6-1|12|TRBJ1-2
ASRLQGSNYGYT
>TRBV10-2|12|TRBJ1-2
ASTWTGGPYGYT
>TRBV4-3|12|TRBJ1-1
ASSQGAGDTEAF
>TRBV6-6|11|TRBJ2-1
ASSSRDNNEQF
>TRBV18|12|TRBJ2-7
ASSPPLQSYEQY
>TRBV7-2|11|TRBJ1-1
ASSLGRQGDAF
>TRBV30|9|TRBJ2-7
AWSNRGEQY
>TRBV6-1|15|TRBJ2-1
ASSEWGTGIAYNEQF
>TRBV4-1|17|TRBJ1-2
ASSHLLQGAVTMDYGYT
>TRBV6-6|9|TRBJ1-2
ASSYTYGYT
>TRBV4-3|12|TRBJ2-7
ASSQVSGSYEQY
>TRBV19|13|TRBJ2-7
ASSTWTGQMYEQY
>TRBV21-1|15|TRBJ1-5
ASSKESHLPHTQPQH
>TRBV4-2|14|TRBJ2-7
ASSQGLAGTSYEQY
>TRBV27|13|TRBJ2-3
ASSPLRTGRNTQY
>TRBV7-6|12|TRBJ2-3
ASSLFPERDTQY
>TRBV18|10|TRBJ2-7
ASSPIRDEQY
>TRBV10-1|12|TRBJ2-7
ASSVATTGGLQY
>TRBV19|12|TRBJ2-2
AGRSGGAGGELF
>TRBV6-5|11|TRBJ2-7
ASRSQGSYEQY
>TRBV21-1|12|TRBJ2-1
ASRYGLLGLRQF
>TRBV13|15|TRBJ1-6
ASSSGTLESYNSPLH
>TRBV10-2|13|TRBJ2-3
ASSEGGGGADTQY
>TRBV4-1|14|TRBJ2-5
ASSQGLGQFQETQY
>TRBV12-5|10|TRBJ2-5
ASASLRETQY
>TRBV27|9|TRBJ2-7
ASSSQYEQY
>TRBV11-2|13|TRBJ2-1
ASSLGASSYNEQF
>TRBV19|14|TRBJ2-2
ASTRRGGAGTGELF
>TRBV27|12|TRBJ1-4
ASQRLGDSEKLF
>TRBV2|13|TRBJ1-5
ASRGTGNLLEPQH
>TRBV5-6|12|TRBJ1-2
ASSLEPGGYGYT
>TRBV18|13|TRBJ2-5
ASSRNRRGEETQY
>TRBV7-2|15|TRBJ2-5
ASSPQGSGRGRETQY
>TRBV18|11|TRBJ2-5
ASTREGGETQY
>TRBV27|11|TRBJ1-2
ASSLRRTYGYT
>TRBV5-5|13|TRBJ2-3
ASSFSSASTDTQY
>TRBV28|11|TRBJ2-7
ASRGLALYEQY
>TRBV11-2|12|TRBJ1-2
ASSPGTGMSGYT
>TRBV5-1|15|TRBJ1-6
ASSGAEVWAYNSPLH
>TRBV5-1|14|TRBJ2-1
ASSSSSGPSYNEQF
>TRBV4-2|14|TRBJ2-5
ASSRNQGRGEETQY